This paragraph reports one T cell receptor beta chain. What it binds is unknown. The authors ran a second PCR of roughly 6 to 12 cycles using a sample-barcoded 5' primer and a J-beta primer mix. One entry per CDR3 protein, called by TCRdb with MiXCR from the 5' RACE reads. The sample comprises about a million distinct CDR3 sequences, under 40% of which are singletons, and around 12% rests with the top ten. CDR1 and CDR2 from the germline V gene are SGHTA and FQGNSA. V was pared by 4 bases and J by 1 base, with 5 bases of the junction left unmatched. This CDR3 spans 16 amino acids. This record comes from a study of blood T cells in healthy people across ages. Across the whole study: The template switching approach captured approximately one barcoded beta molecule for every two T cells. General study points: A strong correlation was found between TCR beta diversity and the percentage of naive T cells. Long-lived donors carried more naive CD4+ cells and greater diversity than aged donors. With donor CMV status unknown, expanded clonotype changes were possibly confounded.

The rearrangement links TRBV7-2 to TRBJ1-5; 9 bases fit TRBD1. Sequencing input: blood. The TCR originated in a man between 18 and 35 years old in good health. CDR3 amino acids: CASSWTGALSNQPQHF. The CDR3, as DNA: TGTGCCAGCAGCTGGACAGGGGCTCTAAGCAATCAGCCCCAGCATTTT. The full variable domain, in which reference TRBV7-2 and TRBJ1-5 provide the parts outside the CDR3, is GAGVSQSPSNKVTEKGKDVELRCDPISGHTALYWYRQSLGQGLEFLIYFQGNSAPDKSGLPSDRFSAERTGGSVSTLTIQRTQQEDSAVYLCASSWTGALSNQPQHFGDGTRLSIL.